This section outlines one T cell receptor (beta chain) sequence together with its context. Germline lookup yields CDR1 MNHEY and CDR2 SVGAGI. Trimming took 3 bases from V and 4 from J, leaving 13 bases between them. The CDR3 length is 15 residues. 60 Vbeta and 13 Jbeta primers were used in PCR. Assay used: immunoSEQ multiplex PCR; TCRdb lists only in-frame clones, some missing. The sample yields about 170,000 clones, more than 70% seen once. The data were obtained in a study of cytomegalovirus exposure and HLA in healthy donors. This chain joins TRBV6-5 and TRBJ1-3; D not certain. The sequence was obtained from a male donor in good health and CMV-seronegative. The sequenced sample was PBMCs. CDR3 sequence reads: CASSYLTGSGNTIYF. The CDR3 DNA follows: TGTGCCAGCAGTTATTTGACTGGATCCGGAAACACCATATATTTT.